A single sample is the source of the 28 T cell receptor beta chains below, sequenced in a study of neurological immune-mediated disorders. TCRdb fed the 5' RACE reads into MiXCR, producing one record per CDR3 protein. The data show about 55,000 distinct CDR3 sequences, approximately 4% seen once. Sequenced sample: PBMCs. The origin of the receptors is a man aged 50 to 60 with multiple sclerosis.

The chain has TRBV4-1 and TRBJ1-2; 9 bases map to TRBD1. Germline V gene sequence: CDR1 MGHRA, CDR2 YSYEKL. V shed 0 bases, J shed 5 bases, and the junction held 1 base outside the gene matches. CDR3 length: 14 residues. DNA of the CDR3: TGCGCCAGCAGCCAAGAACAGGGGGCATATGGCTACACCTTC. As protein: CASSQEQGAYGYTF.

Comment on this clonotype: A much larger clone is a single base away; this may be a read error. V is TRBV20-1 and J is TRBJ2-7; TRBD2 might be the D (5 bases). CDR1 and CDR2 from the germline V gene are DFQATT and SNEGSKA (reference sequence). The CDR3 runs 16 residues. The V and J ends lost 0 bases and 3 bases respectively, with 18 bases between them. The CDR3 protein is CSARDQEEAAGYEQYF. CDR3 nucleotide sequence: TGCAGTGCTAGAGATCAGGAGGAGGCAGCAGGCTACGAGCAGTACTTC.

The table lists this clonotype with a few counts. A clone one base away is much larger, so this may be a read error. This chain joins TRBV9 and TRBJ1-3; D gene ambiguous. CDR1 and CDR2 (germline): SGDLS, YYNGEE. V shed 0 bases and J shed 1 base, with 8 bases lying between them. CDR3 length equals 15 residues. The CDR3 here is CASSVDPKSGNTIYF. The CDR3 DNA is TGTGCCAGCAGCGTAGATCCGAAATCTGGAAACACCATATATTTT.

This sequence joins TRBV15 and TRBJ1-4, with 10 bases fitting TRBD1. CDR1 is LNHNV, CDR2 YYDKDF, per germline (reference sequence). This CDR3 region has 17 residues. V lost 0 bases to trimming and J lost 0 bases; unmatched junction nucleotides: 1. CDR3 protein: CATSREDRGATNEKLFF. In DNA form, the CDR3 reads TGTGCCACCAGCAGAGAGGACAGGGGGGCAACTAATGAAAAACTGTTTTTT.

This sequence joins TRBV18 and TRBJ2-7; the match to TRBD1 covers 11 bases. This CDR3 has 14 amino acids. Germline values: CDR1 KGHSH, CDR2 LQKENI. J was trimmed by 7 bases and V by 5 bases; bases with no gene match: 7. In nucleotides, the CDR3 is TGTGCCAGCTCAAGAGGACAGGGGGCTTGGGAGCAGTACTTC. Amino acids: CASSRGQGAWEQYF.

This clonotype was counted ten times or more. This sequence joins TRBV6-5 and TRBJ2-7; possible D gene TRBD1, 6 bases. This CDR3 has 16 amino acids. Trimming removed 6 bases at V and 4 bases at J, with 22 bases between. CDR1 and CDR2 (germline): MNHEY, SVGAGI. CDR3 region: CASSPNRDTRFYEQYF. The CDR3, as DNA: TGTGCCAGCAGCCCAAATCGGGACACAAGATTTTACGAGCAGTACTTC.

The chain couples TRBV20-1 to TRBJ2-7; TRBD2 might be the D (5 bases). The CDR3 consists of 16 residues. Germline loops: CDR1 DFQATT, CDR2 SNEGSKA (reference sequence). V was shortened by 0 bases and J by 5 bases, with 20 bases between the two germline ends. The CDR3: CSARDYSATSFHEQYF. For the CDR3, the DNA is TGCAGTGCTAGAGATTACTCTGCCACTAGTTTCCACGAGCAGTACTTC.

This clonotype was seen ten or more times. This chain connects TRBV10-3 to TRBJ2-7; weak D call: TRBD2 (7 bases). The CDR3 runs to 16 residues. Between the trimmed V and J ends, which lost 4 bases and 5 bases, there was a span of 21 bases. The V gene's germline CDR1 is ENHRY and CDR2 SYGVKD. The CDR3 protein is CAISGRGGGDEDEQYF. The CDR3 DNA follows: TGTGCCATCAGTGGGAGGGGGGGCGGCGATGAGGACGAGCAGTACTTC.

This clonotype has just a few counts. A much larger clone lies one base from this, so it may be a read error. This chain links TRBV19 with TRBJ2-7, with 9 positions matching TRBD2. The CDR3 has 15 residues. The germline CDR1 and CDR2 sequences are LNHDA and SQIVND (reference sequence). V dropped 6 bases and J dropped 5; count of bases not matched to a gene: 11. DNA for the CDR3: TGTGCCAGTAGAGCCACTAGCGGGCGTTTCGACGAGCAGTACTTC. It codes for CASRATSGRFDEQYF.

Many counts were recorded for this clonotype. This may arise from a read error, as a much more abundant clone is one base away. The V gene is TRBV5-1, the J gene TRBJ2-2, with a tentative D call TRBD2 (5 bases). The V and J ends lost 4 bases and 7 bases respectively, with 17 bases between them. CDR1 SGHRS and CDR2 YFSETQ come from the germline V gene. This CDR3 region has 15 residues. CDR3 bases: TGCGCCAGCAGCCCAGCTAGCTATACACTCGGGGAGCTGTTTTTT. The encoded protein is CASSPASYTLGELFF.

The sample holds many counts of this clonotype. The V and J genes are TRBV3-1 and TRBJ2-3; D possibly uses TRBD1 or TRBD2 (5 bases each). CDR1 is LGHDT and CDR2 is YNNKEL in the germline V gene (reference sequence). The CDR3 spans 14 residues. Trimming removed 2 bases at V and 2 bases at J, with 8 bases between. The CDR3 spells CASSQLGPTDTQYF. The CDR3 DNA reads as TGTGCCAGCAGCCAACTGGGACCCACAGATACGCAGTATTTT.

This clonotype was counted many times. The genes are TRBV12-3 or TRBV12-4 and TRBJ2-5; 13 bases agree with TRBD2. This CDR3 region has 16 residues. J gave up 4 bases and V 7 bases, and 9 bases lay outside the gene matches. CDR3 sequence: CASTIGLAGVSETQYF. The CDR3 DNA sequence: TGTGCCAGCACCATTGGACTAGCGGGAGTTTCAGAGACCCAGTACTTC.

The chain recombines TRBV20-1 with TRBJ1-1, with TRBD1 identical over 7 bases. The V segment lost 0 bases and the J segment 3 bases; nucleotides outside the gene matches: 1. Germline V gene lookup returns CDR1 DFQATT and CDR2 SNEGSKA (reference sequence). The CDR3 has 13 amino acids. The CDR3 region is CSARETGYTEAFF. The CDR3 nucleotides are TGCAGTGCTAGAGAGACAGGGTACACTGAAGCTTTCTTT.

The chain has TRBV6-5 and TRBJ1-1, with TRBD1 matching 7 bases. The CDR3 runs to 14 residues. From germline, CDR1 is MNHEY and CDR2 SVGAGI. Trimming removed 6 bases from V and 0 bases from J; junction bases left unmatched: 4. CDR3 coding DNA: TGTGCCAGCAGACAGGGGACGATGAACACTGAAGCTTTCTTT. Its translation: CASRQGTMNTEAFF.

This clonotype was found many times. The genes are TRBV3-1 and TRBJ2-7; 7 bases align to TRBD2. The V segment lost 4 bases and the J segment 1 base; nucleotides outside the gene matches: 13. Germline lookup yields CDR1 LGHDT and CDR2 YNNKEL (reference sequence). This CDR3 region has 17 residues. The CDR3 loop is CASSPPSASGESYEQYF. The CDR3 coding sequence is TGTGCCAGCAGCCCCCCCTCGGCCAGCGGGGAGTCCTACGAGCAGTACTTC.

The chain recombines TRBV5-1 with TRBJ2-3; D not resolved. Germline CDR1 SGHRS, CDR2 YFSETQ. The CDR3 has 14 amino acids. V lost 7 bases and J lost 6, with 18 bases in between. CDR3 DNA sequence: TGCGCCAGCTGGCTAGGTCTAAAGGGCGATACGCAGTATTTT. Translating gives CASWLGLKGDTQYF.

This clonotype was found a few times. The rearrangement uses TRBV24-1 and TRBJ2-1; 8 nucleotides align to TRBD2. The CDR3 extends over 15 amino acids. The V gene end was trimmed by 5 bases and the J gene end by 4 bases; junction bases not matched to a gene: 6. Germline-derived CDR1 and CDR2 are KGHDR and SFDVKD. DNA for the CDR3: TGTGCCACCAGTGCAGGGGCGGGGGGTTACAATGAGCAGTTCTTC. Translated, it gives CATSAGAGGYNEQFF.

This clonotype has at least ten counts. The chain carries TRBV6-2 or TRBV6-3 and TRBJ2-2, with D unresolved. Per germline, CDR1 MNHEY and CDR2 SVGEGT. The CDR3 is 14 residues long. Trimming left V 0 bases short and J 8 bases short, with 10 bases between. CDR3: CASSYSRGVGELFF. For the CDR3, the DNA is TGTGCCAGCAGTTACTCGCGTGGGGTTGGGGAGCTGTTTTTT.

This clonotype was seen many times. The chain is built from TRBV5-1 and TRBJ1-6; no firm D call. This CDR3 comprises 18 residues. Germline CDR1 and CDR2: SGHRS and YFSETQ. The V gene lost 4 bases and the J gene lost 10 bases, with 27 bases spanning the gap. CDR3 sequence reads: CASSPEERVQTKGSPLHF. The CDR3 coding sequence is TGCGCCAGCAGCCCCGAGGAGAGAGTCCAGACCAAGGGCTCACCCCTCCACTTT.

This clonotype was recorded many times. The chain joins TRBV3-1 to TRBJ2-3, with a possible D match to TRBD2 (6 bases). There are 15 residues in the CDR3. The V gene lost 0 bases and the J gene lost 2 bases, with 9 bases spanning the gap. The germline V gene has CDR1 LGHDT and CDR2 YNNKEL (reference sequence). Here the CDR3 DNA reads TGTGCCAGCAGCCAAGATTGGAGGGTCACAGATACGCAGTATTTT. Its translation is CASSQDWRVTDTQYF.

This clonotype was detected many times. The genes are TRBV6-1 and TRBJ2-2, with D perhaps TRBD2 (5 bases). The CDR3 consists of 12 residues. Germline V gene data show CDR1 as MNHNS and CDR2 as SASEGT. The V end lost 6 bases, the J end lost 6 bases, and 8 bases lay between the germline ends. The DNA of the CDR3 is TGTGCCAGCAGAGGCGGGTCCGGGGAGCTGTTTTTT. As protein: CASRGGSGELFF.

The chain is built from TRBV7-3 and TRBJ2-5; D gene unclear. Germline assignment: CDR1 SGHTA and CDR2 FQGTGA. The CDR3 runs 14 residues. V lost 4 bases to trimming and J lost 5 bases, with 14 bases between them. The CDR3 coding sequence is TGTGCCAGCAGCTCGTCCTCCGGAGCGGAGACCCAGTACTTC. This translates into CASSSSSGAETQYF.

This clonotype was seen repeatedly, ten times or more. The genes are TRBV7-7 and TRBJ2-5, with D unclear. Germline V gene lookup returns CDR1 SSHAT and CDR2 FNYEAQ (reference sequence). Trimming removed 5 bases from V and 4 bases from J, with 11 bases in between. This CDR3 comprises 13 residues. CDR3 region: CASSTSRGETQYF. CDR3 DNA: TGTGCCAGCAGCACCTCACGAGGAGAGACCCAGTACTTC.

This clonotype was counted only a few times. The CDR3 DNA is TGTGCCAGCTCATCCCCATACCGGGACAGGGGATCAGAGACCCAGTACTTC. Translation gives CASSSPYRDRGSETQYF. The chain recombines TRBV18 with TRBJ2-5, with TRBD1 identical over 10 bases. Unmatched junction bases numbered 13, after V lost 5 bases and J lost 4 bases. This CDR3 contains 17 residues. Per the germline V gene, CDR1 is KGHSH and CDR2 is LQKENI. Combining the CDR3 with reference TRBV18 and TRBJ2-5 gives the whole variable domain NAGVMQNPRHLVRRRGQEARLRCSPMKGHSHVYWYRQLPEEGLKFMVYLQKENIIDESGMPKERFSAEFPKEGPSILRIQQVVRGDSAAYFCASSSPYRDRGSETQYFGPGTRLLVL.

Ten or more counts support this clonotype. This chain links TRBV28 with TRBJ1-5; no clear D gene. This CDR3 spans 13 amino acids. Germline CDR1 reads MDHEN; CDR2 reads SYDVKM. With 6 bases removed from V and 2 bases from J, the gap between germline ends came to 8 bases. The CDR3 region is CASRWAGNQPQHF. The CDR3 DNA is TGTGCCAGCAGATGGGCGGGCAATCAGCCCCAGCATTTT. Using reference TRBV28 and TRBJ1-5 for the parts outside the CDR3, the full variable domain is DVKVTQSSRYLVKRTGEKVFLECVQDMDHENMFWYRQDPGLGLRLIYFSYDVKMKEKGDIPEGYSVSREKKERFSLILESASTNQTSMYLCASRWAGNQPQHFGDGTRLSIL.

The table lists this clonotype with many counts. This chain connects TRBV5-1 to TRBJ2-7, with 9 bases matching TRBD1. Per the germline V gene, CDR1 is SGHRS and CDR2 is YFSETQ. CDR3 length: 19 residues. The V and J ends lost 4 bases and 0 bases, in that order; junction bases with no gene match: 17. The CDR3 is CASSAINRGRPRSSYEQYF. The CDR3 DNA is TGCGCCAGCAGCGCAATCAACAGGGGGCGTCCCCGGAGCTCCTACGAGCAGTACTTC.

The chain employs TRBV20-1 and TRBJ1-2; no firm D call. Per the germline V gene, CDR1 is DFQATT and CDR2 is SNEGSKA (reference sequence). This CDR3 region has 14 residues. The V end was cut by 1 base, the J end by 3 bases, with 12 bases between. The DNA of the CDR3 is TGCAGTGCTAGAGCGATTTCGGTCGACTATGGCTACACCTTC. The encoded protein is CSARAISVDYGYTF.

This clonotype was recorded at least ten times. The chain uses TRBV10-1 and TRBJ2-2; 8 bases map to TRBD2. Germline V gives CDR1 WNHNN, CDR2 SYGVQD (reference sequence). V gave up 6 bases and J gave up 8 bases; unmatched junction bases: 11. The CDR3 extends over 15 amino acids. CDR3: CASSPFAGGMGELFF. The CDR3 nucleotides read TGCGCCAGCAGCCCGTTCGCGGGAGGTATGGGGGAGCTGTTTTTT.